The 3 T cell receptor beta chains below come from one sample, sequenced in a study of blood T cells in healthy people across ages. The second PCR ran 7 to 11 cycles with a sample-barcoded 5' primer and J-beta primers. One entry per CDR3 protein, called by TCRdb with MiXCR from the 5' RACE reads. The sample has around 1,100,000 distinct CDR3 sequences; roughly two fifths are singletons. Sequencing used blood. Every receptor here comes from a man between 18 and 35 years old in good health.

The chain joins TRBV4-2 to TRBJ1-5, with D perhaps TRBD1 (5 bases). This CDR3 region has 16 residues. V shed 1 base and J shed 3 bases, with 13 bases lying between them. Looked up from germline, CDR1 is LGHNA and CDR2 is YNFKEQ. DNA for the CDR3: TGTGCCAGCAGCCAAGTTGACAGCTCCGACAATCAGCCCCAGCATTTT. It translates to CASSQVDSSDNQPQHF.

J is TRBJ2-5 and V is TRBV4-3; D might be TRBD1 (7 bases). Deletions cut 0 bases from V and 5 bases from J, with 16 bases between. Germline CDR1 LGHNA, CDR2 YSLEER. This CDR3 comprises 16 residues. In DNA, the CDR3 is TGCGCCAGCAGCCAAGATGGCGGGACAGATTGGGAGACCCAGTACTTC. Translating it yields CASSQDGGTDWETQYF.

The sample holds a few counts of this clonotype. The J gene is TRBJ2-1, the V gene TRBV11-1, with D unresolved. With 3 bases removed from V and 5 bases from J, the gap between germline ends came to 11 bases. The germline gives CDR1 SGHAT, CDR2 FQDESV (reference sequence). The CDR3 extends over 14 amino acids. CDR3 nucleotides: TGTGCCAGCAGCTTGGGTCCCAGAGACAATGAGCAGTTCTTC. It codes for CASSLGPRDNEQFF.